The clone carrying this T cell receptor beta chain was observed a handful of times. Its antigen is not known. Germline V gives CDR1 MNHNS, CDR2 SASEGT. The CDR3 contains 17 residues. V trimming: 6 bases; J trimming: 5 bases; junction bases outside the gene matches: 19. Source study methods: Variation in CDR3 across clinicopathological groups served as the basis for constructing a distant-metastasis classifier in papillary thyroid cancer. Using MiXCR, TCRdb re-called clones from the PCR reads. It is TCRdb's table, rather than the study itself, that gives the V and J calls and clone size. The sample holds tens of thousands of clones; about 17% are singletons and the top ten take roughly a tenth. Each patient came to thyroid surgery without any prior treatment (of any kind). The source of the sample is a study of metastatic and nonmetastatic thyroid tumors. The wider study: Repertoire comparison spanned blood and tumor or nodule tissue of malignant and benign thyroid patients.

Study-wide results and caveats: As reported, TCR beta diversity in blood and tumor was significantly higher in malignant thyroid tumors than in benign nodules.

The genes are TRBV6-1 and TRBJ2-7; 7 nucleotides match TRBD2. The material sequenced was blood. The sequence was collected from a male donor with papillary thyroid cancer or a benign thyroid nodule (not recorded which). Some clones in this sample may be carry-over from other donors' samples. Here the CDR3 reads CASRPSPSGKASHEQYF. CDR3 nucleotides: TGTGCCAGCAGACCTTCCCCTAGCGGCAAAGCAAGCCACGAGCAGTACTTC.